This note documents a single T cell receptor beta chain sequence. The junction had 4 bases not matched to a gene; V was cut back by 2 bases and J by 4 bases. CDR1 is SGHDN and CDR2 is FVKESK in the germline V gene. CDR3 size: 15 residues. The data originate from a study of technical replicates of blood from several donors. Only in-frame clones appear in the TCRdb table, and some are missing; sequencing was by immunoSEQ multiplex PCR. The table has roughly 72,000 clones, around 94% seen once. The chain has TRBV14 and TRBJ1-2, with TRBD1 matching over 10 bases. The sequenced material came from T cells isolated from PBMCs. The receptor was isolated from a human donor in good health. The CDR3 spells CASSQIGTGAYGYTF. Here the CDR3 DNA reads TGTGCCAGCAGCCAAATCGGGACAGGGGCCTATGGCTACACCTTC.